The following is a TCR beta chain sequence with its context. This receptor's antigen is unknown. No much larger clone is present one base from it, and per-base qualities are unavailable. These data come from a study of cytomegalovirus exposure and HLA in healthy donors (dated by TCRdb to 2017 to 2019). For context, the study as a whole: In an earlier analysis of some 610 of the donors, about 260 Gb of sequence data and approximately 100 million unique TCR beta sequences from about 190 million T cells were reported. Of the roughly 390 genotyped donors, 81% were placed in the genetic ancestry cluster associated with self-reported Caucasian donors. Using immunosequencing, the study profiled T cell repertoires from 500 to 800 subjects and related those repertoires to cytomegalovirus serostatus. Across about 370 genotyped donors of the cohort, an average of 235,054 unique TCR beta nucleotide sequences per donor were sequenced, and roughly 18% of those sequences were non-productive. The study was designed to test whether signatures of past pathogen exposure could be identified by cataloging public T cell receptors. High-throughput TCR immunosequencing, statistical association of individual TCRs with disease status, and machine learning were combined to predict cytomegalovirus infection status. An early release that covered several hundred HLA-typed donors contained about 290 gigabases of sequencing data and about 84 million unique TCR sequences. Donor age, sex, ethnicity and CMV serostatus were compiled together with the repertoire data. Genome-wide SNP genotypes for about 65% of the 666 donors were used in a later genetic analysis, which treated that subset as a discovery cohort. An earlier analysis of fewer than 750 of the donors used high-throughput TCR beta sequencing to judge whether each TCR beta V gene segment behaved as functional or pseudogenic. Along with the roughly 670-subject first cohort, a separate validation cohort of over a hundred different subjects was used. In the later analysis, no new phenotypic data were used to find candidate immune exposures; instead, reliance was placed on TCR beta sequences and their occurrence across donors. All discovery cohort repertoires had been generated using a single sequencing platform. A later analysis re-analyzed previously published TCR beta repertoires from roughly 690 donors and added high-resolution HLA genotyping to study TCR occurrence patterns. HLA typing included class I and class II loci at four-digit resolution. The number of typed donors differed by locus: 629-630 for A, B, C, DRB1 and DQB1; about 520 for DQA1; over 600 for DPA1; and approximately 450 for DPB1. Roughly 5 DR-DQ haplotypes were treated as single units for association and clustering because of strong linkage in the cohort.

The method behind the library was the immunoSEQ multiplex PCR assay. A mixture of 60 forward primers for TCR Vbeta segments and 13 reverse primers for TCR Jbeta segments was used in the multiplex PCR. A multiplex PCR assay on genomic DNA amplified the CDR3 region of rearranged TCR beta genes. The amplified TCR beta libraries were sequenced on the Illumina HiSeq System as 87-base-pair reads. The authors' analysis ran thus. In a later analysis, tens of millions of unique TCR beta chains were counted across the 500 to 850 repertoires, and about 10 million of these chains were shared by at least two donors. Raw reads were error-corrected and collapsed into unique sequences with a nearest-neighbor algorithm that merged closely related sequences to remove PCR and sequencing errors. CDR3 sequences were aligned to IMGT reference sequences to assign V, D and J gene segments. Each retained sequence needed at least a six-nucleotide match to both a V gene segment and a J gene segment. A rearrangement was called productive if the CDR3 had no stop codons and remained in frame with V and J, and every other rearrangement was called non-productive. CDR3 was defined according to IMGT convention as the region running from the second conserved V-encoded cysteine to the conserved J-encoded phenylalanine. In an earlier analysis of roughly 580 of the donors, sequences lacking an unambiguous match to a single V gene segment were excluded. An earlier analysis of 587 of the donors called V segments functional above 56.7% productive rearrangements and segregating when the between-donor standard deviation exceeded 5%. A statistical classification framework was built to diagnose cytomegalovirus status from the catalog of TCR beta chain sequences. A later analysis assigned V and J genes by comparing TCR nucleotide sequences with IMGT/GENE-DB human TR gene sequences. Using the TCRdist pipeline, a later analysis assigned CDR3 sequences along with most-parsimonious VDJ recombination scenarios. In a later analysis, each TCR beta chain was defined by its CDR3 amino acid sequence together with its V-gene family, and reads without a unique V-gene family were excluded. In a later analysis, around 600 highly shared, low-generation-probability nucleotide sequences were removed to address suspected cross-contamination and a sequencing artifact. For each public chain, a later analysis derived a clonal expansion index from normalized ranks of inferred template counts within each repertoire. Generation probabilities in a later analysis came from a VDJ recombination model fitted to out-of-frame rearrangements, and those results were checked against IGoR. In a later analysis, hypergeometric tests were used to score TCR-TCR, TCR-HLA and TCR-CMV co-occurrence, with a repertoire-size bias correction applied to TCR pairs. A later analysis estimated false discovery rates by permuting HLA or CMV assignments 20 times. In a later analysis, co-occurring TCRs were grouped using DBSCAN, with TCRdist sequence similarity added in when clustering inside HLA-allele-positive subsets. Repertoires with fewer than 30,000 or more than 120,000 public chains were left out of co-occurrence clustering, as were four to six repertoires with anomalous nucleotide sharing. The table comes from immuneACCESS by way of TCRdb, which keeps in-frame sequences with V and J called. Part of the clones is missing from these tables; in studies checked, under half for an unresolved V gene and the rest for unknown reasons. V, J and clone size were drawn from that table, and D and trimming were deduced from the DNA. The sample table records a few hundred thousand clones; about 75% of these occur just once. 1.8% of the sample is held by the ten biggest clonotypes.

V ends up 5 bases short and J 6 bases short, with an unmatched junction base count of 9. Its CDR3 holds 15 amino acids, cysteine through phenylalanine. Only CDR3 DNA is held: 45 bases, read in frame from base 1. CDR1 MNHEY and CDR2 SMNVEV are derived from the germline V gene (reference sequence). The cohort comprised fewer than 750 healthy bone marrow donors. At the time of sampling, every cohort member was nominally healthy, though immune exposures that went unrecorded were likely present. The donor tested CMV seronegative and was one of the 352 seronegative cohort members. Each donor provided a peripheral blood sample, and peripheral blood mononuclear cells were used for TCR beta sequencing. Genomic DNA was extracted from the blood cell samples with the Qiagen DNeasy Blood Extraction Kit. Overall study results and their limits: Compared with equally common non-associated chains, HLA-associated TCR beta chains in a later analysis were more clonally expanded and had lower generation probabilities. According to a later analysis, parvovirus B19, influenza, CMV and Epstein-Barr virus appeared linked to several top co-occurrence clusters. Correlated functional status among segregating V segments might be attributable to linkage disequilibrium, but an unknown experimental factor could not be ruled out. In vitro tests confirmed that a few of the cytomegalovirus-associated TCR beta chains recognize cytomegalovirus antigens. When HLA alleles, especially DR and DQ, strongly co-occurred, attributing TCR associations to individual alleles was difficult. A further reported finding was that TCR beta sequences accurately predicted the HLA-A and HLA-B alleles for most subjects in the first cohort. Only TCR beta chains were sequenced in this cohort, and the absence of alpha or paired-chain data limited detectable features. A later genetic analysis reported fewer N-insertions in productive TCRs among donors in an Asian-associated ancestry cluster than the approximately 700-donor mean. In a later analysis, the rate of TCR association differed among HLA loci, with DRB1 alleles having the most associated TCRs and HLA-C alleles having the fewest. According to a later analysis, most CMV-associated TCR beta chains appeared to be HLA-restricted, and the HLA associations seemed to be driven largely by CMV exposure. Most TCR sequences were seen in very few donors, while some public TCRs were found in many individuals. The sequencing pipeline was judged likely to have produced a cluster of highly shared sequence variants as a technical artifact. Over 15 rarely observed V segments, including chromosome 9 orphons, were excluded from the earlier analysis of 550 to 700 of the donors because counts were too low. CMV serostatus was the only immune exposure information available for the cohort. Specific HLA alleles were associated with 15,000 to 20,000 TCR beta sequences at a false discovery rate of 0.05 in a later analysis. V-gene and J-gene trimming of TCR beta chains was associated with a missense DCLRE1C variant in a later genetic analysis, and the association was replicated in an independent cohort. Presence/absence analyses assumed roughly uniform sequencing depth across donors, an assumption that may not hold. Because some donors lacked HLA typing at each locus, the association tests relied only on the typed subset. In the study, 164 TCR beta chains were listed as associated with cytomegalovirus. An earlier analysis of several hundred of the donors showed that most TCR beta V segments appeared in productive rearrangements either about 87% or about 30% of the time, which broadly matched IMGT annotations. The classifier was reported to diagnose cytomegalovirus status with high specificity and sensitivity in both the original cohort and the validation cohort. The authors suggested that the approach could potentially be generalized to other disease states and immunological phenotypes. Because the 87-base-pair reads could not distinguish some IMGT-functional V segments, including TRBV6-2 and TRBV6-3, those segments were excluded.

The chain joins TRBV27 to TRBJ1-4; 7 junctional bases match TRBD1. Sequencing was done on a sample of PBMCs. This TCR derives from a woman in her 30s in good health and CMV-seronegative. The CDR3 here reads CASSVNRGSDEKLFF. The DNA sequence is given as TGTGCCAGCAGTGTGAACAGGGGAAGCGATGAAAAACTGTTTTTT.